The next 7 T cell receptor beta chains were all read from a single sample in a study of T cells in Graves' hyperthyroidism and ophthalmopathy. Amplification targeted TCR beta CDR3 regions from RNA transcripts. In the first-round RT-PCR of the TCR CDR3, the HTBI primer set was used. MiXCR was run by TCRdb on the multiplex PCR reads, yielding one entry per CDR3 protein. The sample holds 660,000 or so distinct CDR3 sequences, about 45% seen once. Sequenced sample: peripheral blood or thyroid tissue (not recorded which). The receptors derive from an adult man with Graves' disease, either hyperthyroidism or ophthalmopathy (not recorded which).

Many counts were recorded for this clonotype. The J gene is TRBJ2-5, the V gene TRBV7-3; perhaps TRBD2 as D (5 bases). V was clipped by 4 bases and J by 5 bases, with 17 bases between them. CDR3 length: 15 residues. Germline CDR1 reads SGHTA; CDR2 reads FQGTGA. The CDR3 nucleotides are TGTGCCAGCAGCTCCACCGGACTGAACCGGGAGACCCAGTACTTC. Residues: CASSSTGLNRETQYF.

This clonotype was seen only a few times. The CDR3 region has the DNA TGTGCCAGTAAAAGAACGGAGTTTGCGAACTATGGCTACACCTTC. Translating gives CASKRTEFANYGYTF. This chain uses TRBV19 with TRBJ1-2; D unclear. In germline, CDR1 is LNHDA, CDR2 SQIVND (reference sequence). V was clipped by 7 bases and J by 2 bases, with 17 bases between them. The CDR3 has 15 residues.

Turning to this clonotype: The junction and the germline gene differ at one end; a read error may be behind it. V usage is TRBV7-2 and J usage is TRBJ1-2, with D perhaps matching TRBD1 (5 bases). The CDR3 sequence is 15 residues long. Germline V CDR1 and CDR2: SGHTA, FQGNSA. CDR3 amino acids: CASSLREGISYGHTF. As DNA, the CDR3 is TGTGCCAGCAGCTTAAGGGAGGGGATCAGCTATGGCCACACCTTC.

This clonotype showed up many times. This chain uses TRBV10-3 with TRBJ1-2; 8 bases are shared with TRBD1. After removal of 6 bases from V and 7 bases from J, the junction contained 7 bases not matched to a gene. The CDR3 is made up of 13 amino acids. Germline V gives CDR1 ENHRY, CDR2 SYGVKD. The CDR3 coding sequence is TGTGCCATCAGCAACAGGGGGTTGAGTGGCTACACCTTC. Translation: CAISNRGLSGYTF.

This rearrangement joins TRBV20-1 to TRBJ2-7, with D perhaps assigned TRBD1 or TRBD2 (5 bases each). From germline, CDR1 is DFQATT and CDR2 SNEGSKA (reference sequence). CDR3 size: 13 residues. The V gene lost 6 bases and the J gene lost 4 bases, with 16 bases spanning the gap. Here the CDR3 DNA reads TGCAGTGCGGAACTAGTGGGGGTATACGAGCAGTACTTC. This codes for CSAELVGVYEQYF.

The table lists this clonotype with many counts. The chain couples TRBV2 to TRBJ1-6; tentatively, D is TRBD1 (5 bases). CDR3 length: 15 residues. Per germline, CDR1 SNHLY and CDR2 FYNNEI. With 6 bases removed from V and 5 bases from J, the gap between germline ends came to 14 bases. CDR3 in amino acids: CASRAPMGDNSPLHF. CDR3 nucleotide sequence: TGTGCCAGCAGAGCCCCGATGGGGGATAATTCACCCCTCCACTTT.

The rearrangement uses TRBV29-1 and TRBJ1-4; 12 positions match TRBD1. J was trimmed by 10 bases and V by 4 bases; bases with no gene match: 4. This CDR3 has 13 residues. Per germline, CDR1 SQVTM and CDR2 ANQGSEA. The chain's CDR3 is CSVGGTGGGKLFF. Here the CDR3 DNA reads TGCAGCGTTGGGGGGACAGGGGGCGGAAAACTGTTTTTT.